This entry lists 27 T cell receptor beta chains sequenced from one sample in a study of blood T cell repertoires in COVID-19. Assay: immunoSEQ multiplex PCR; the TCRdb copy retains only in-frame clones and omits some. The sample yields about 220,000 clones, approximately 90% seen once. The specimen was peripheral blood. The receptor set was obtained from a woman in her forties or fifties with COVID-19, enrolled during active disease.

The V gene is TRBV19, the J gene TRBJ1-2; D is possibly TRBD1 (5 bases). The V gene lost 4 bases and the J gene lost 4 bases, with 16 bases spanning the gap. The CDR3 length is 15 residues. Germline values: CDR1 LNHDA, CDR2 SQIVND (reference sequence). In DNA form, the CDR3 reads TGTGCCAGTAGTACGGCGGGACGGCCATCCTATGGCTACACCTTC. Amino acids: CASSTAGRPSYGYTF.

J is TRBJ2-5 and V is TRBV5-5; 7 positions match TRBD2. With V trimmed by 4 bases and J by 5 bases, 14 bases remained unmatched. The germline V gene has CDR1 SGHKS and CDR2 YYEKEE (reference sequence). The CDR3 has 16 amino acids. In nucleotides, the CDR3 is TGTGCCAGCAGCCCACGTTGGACTAGGTCGGGGGAGACCCAGTACTTC. Protein product: CASSPRWTRSGETQYF.

The chain uses TRBV5-1 and TRBJ1-4; D uncertain. CDR1 and CDR2 (germline): SGHRS, YFSETQ. V was cut by 0 bases and J by 8 bases, with 11 bases left in between. This CDR3 contains 14 residues. The CDR3 reads CASSLESPGEKLFF. The CDR3 bases are TGCGCCAGCAGCTTGGAATCTCCGGGGGAAAAACTGTTTTTT.

The rearrangement uses TRBV19 and TRBJ2-2; D remains unclear. The CDR3 spans 15 residues. The germline gives CDR1 LNHDA, CDR2 SQIVND (reference sequence). V lost 2 bases, J lost 1 base, and 8 bases lay in between. CDR3 sequence reads: CASSINGLNTGELFF. DNA of the CDR3: TGTGCCAGTAGTATAAACGGGTTGAACACCGGGGAGCTGTTTTTT. Drawing the rest from reference TRBV19 and TRBJ2-2, the complete variable domain is DGGITQSPKYLFRKEGQNVTLSCEQNLNHDAMYWYRQDPGQGLRLIYYSQIVNDFQKGDIAEGYSVSREKKESFPLTVTSAQKNPTAFYLCASSINGLNTGELFFGEGSRLTVL.

The chain couples TRBV5-1 to TRBJ1-5, with 7 bases fitting TRBD1. V was pared by 2 bases and J by 6 bases, with 17 bases of the junction left unmatched. Germline V gene data show CDR1 as SGHRS and CDR2 as YFSETQ. The length of the CDR3 is 18 residues. The CDR3 reads CASSFWFLRKGARQPQHF. The CDR3, as DNA: TGCGCCAGCAGCTTCTGGTTCCTTAGGAAGGGGGCACGTCAGCCCCAGCATTTT. The complete variable domain, with remaining parts taken from reference TRBV5-1 and TRBJ1-5, reads KAGVTQTPRYLIKTRGQQVTLSCSPISGHRSVSWYQQTPGQGLQFLFEYFSETQRNKGNFPGRFSGRQFSNSRSEMNVSTLELGDSALYLCASSFWFLRKGARQPQHFGDGTRLSIL.

The chain employs TRBV28 and TRBJ2-5; TRBD2 aligns across 14 bases. The CDR3 has 17 amino acids. The trim removed 6 bases at V and 1 base at J, leaving 7 bases unmatched. Looked up from germline, CDR1 is MDHEN and CDR2 is SYDVKM. CDR3 in amino acids: CASSPGLAGGFQETQYF. The CDR3 DNA sequence: TGTGCCAGCAGCCCTGGACTAGCGGGGGGATTCCAAGAGACCCAGTACTTC.

This rearrangement joins TRBV6-5 to TRBJ2-7, with 7 bases identical to TRBD1. Germline trimming cut 5 bases from V and 2 bases from J; bases unmatched to any gene: 6. CDR3 length equals 14 residues. CDR1 is MNHEY and CDR2 is SVGAGI in the germline V gene. CDR3 in DNA: TGTGCCAGCAGTCGGACAGGTACGCCCTACGAGCAGTACGTC. Its protein product is CASSRTGTPYEQYV.

The chain carries TRBV19 and TRBJ1-1, with TRBD1 as a possible D gene (5 bases). This CDR3 has 14 amino acids. Germline lookup yields CDR1 LNHDA and CDR2 SQIVND (reference sequence). V gave up 7 bases and J gave up 3 bases, with 15 bases separating them. This CDR3 reads CASNNVAGDTEAFF. The CDR3 DNA follows: TGTGCCAGTAACAACGTGGCGGGGGACACTGAAGCTTTCTTT.

V usage is TRBV19 and J usage is TRBJ1-5; possibly TRBD1 for D (6 bases). The V gene lost 1 base and the J gene lost 7 bases, with 14 bases spanning the gap. The length of the CDR3 is 15 residues. Germline CDR1 is LNHDA and CDR2 is SQIVND (reference sequence). CDR3 sequence: CASSIVAGGHQPQHF. CDR3 bases: TGTGCCAGTAGTATAGTGGCTGGGGGCCACCAGCCCCAGCATTTT.

This clone occurred once. The V call is TRBV18, the J call TRBJ1-2, with 8 bases aligning to TRBD1. Per the germline V gene, CDR1 is KGHSH and CDR2 is LQKENI. The J segment lost 8 bases and the V segment lost 3 bases, leaving 5 bases of the junction unmatched. This CDR3 has 13 amino acids. DNA of the CDR3: TGTGCCAGCTCACCCGAGACAGGGGAAGGCTACACCTTC. Translation: CASSPETGEGYTF.

The rearrangement uses TRBV10-3 and TRBJ1-2, with 7 bases matching TRBD1. Germline loops: CDR1 ENHRY, CDR2 SYGVKD. The J segment lost 2 bases and the V segment lost 5 bases, leaving 5 bases of the junction unmatched. The CDR3 loop spans 14 amino acids. This CDR3 reads CAISYRGGNYGYTF. CDR3 in DNA: TGTGCCATCAGTTACAGGGGAGGAAACTATGGCTACACCTTC.

V is TRBV12-3 or TRBV12-4 and J is TRBJ1-1, with TRBD1 matching 8 bases. The CDR3 runs to 12 residues. Trimming took 6 bases from V and 7 from J; bases not matched to a gene: 4. The CDR3 is CASSRGQGEAFF. CDR3 DNA sequence: TGTGCCAGCAGCAGGGGGCAGGGTGAAGCTTTCTTT.

Points on this clone: The DNA is omitted, as the CDR3 cannot be located on it reliably, and the CDR3 follows TCRdb's listing. The V and J genes are TRBV11-2 and TRBJ1-6. CDR1 and CDR2 from the germline V gene are SGHAT and FQNNGV. 15 amino acids form the CDR3, both terminal residues included. CDR3 in amino acids: CASSFGEGGESPLHF.

In this sample, this clone turned up a few times. The rearrangement links TRBV30 to TRBJ2-3, with D uncertain. Germline values: CDR1 GTSNPN, CDR2 SVGIG (reference sequence). V lost 0 bases to trimming and J lost 2 bases, with 6 bases between them. The CDR3 contains 13 residues. The CDR3, as DNA: TGTGCCTGGAGTGTCCTTCTCACAGATACGCAGTATTTT. Its protein is CAWSVLLTDTQYF. The full variable domain, completed using reference TRBV30 and TRBJ2-3, is SQTIHQWPATLVQPVGSPLSLECTVEGTSNPNLYWYRQAAGRGLQLLFYSVGIGQISSEVPQNLSASRPQDRQFILSSKKLLLSDSGFYLCAWSVLLTDTQYFGPGTRLTVL.

This rearrangement joins TRBV6-5 to TRBJ1-2, with D hard to call. This CDR3 region has 14 residues. The V end lost 4 bases, the J end lost 4 bases, and 13 bases lay between the germline ends. In germline, CDR1 is MNHEY, CDR2 SVGAGI. CDR3 in DNA: TGTGCCAGCAGTTCCCTAACAACGGGCTATGGCTACACCTTC. This codes for CASSSLTTGYGYTF.

V and J are TRBV15 and TRBJ2-2; the match to TRBD2 covers 9 bases. The CDR3 is made up of 17 amino acids. CDR1 and CDR2 from the germline V gene are LNHNV and YYDKDF (reference sequence). The V gene end was trimmed by 0 bases and the J gene end by 4 bases; junction bases not matched to a gene: 6. The CDR3 sequence is CATSRDLRGGRTGELFF. The CDR3 DNA is TGTGCCACCAGCAGAGATTTGCGGGGGGGCCGCACCGGGGAGCTGTTTTTT.

DNA for the CDR3: TGCGCCAGCAGCTTGTGGCGCGGGGGGGTCCAGACCCAGTACTTC. This sequence encodes CASSLWRGGVQTQYF. The chain carries TRBV5-1 and TRBJ2-5; TRBD2 aligns across 9 bases. Trimming cost V 1 base and J 6 bases; bases outside gene matches: 7. From germline, CDR1 is SGHRS and CDR2 YFSETQ. The CDR3 is made up of 15 amino acids.

The CDR3 spells CASSSYRASSYNEQFF. The DNA of the CDR3 is TGTGCCAGCAGCTCCTACAGGGCTAGCTCCTACAATGAGCAGTTCTTC. This rearrangement joins TRBV5-6 to TRBJ2-1; D may be TRBD1 (6 bases). Trimming left V 3 bases short and J 0 bases short, with 13 bases between. Germline assignment: CDR1 SGHDT and CDR2 YYEEEE. The CDR3 is 16 residues long. Complete variable domain (other parts from reference TRBV5-6 and TRBJ2-1): DAGVTQSPTHLIKTRGQQVTLRCSPKSGHDTVSWYQQALGQGPQFIFQYYEEEERQRGNFPDRFSGHQFPNYSSELNVNALLLGDSALYLCASSSYRASSYNEQFFGPGTRLTVL.

The rearrangement uses TRBV10-1 and TRBJ2-3; 7 bases are shared with TRBD2. CDR1 WNHNN and CDR2 SYGVQD come from the germline V gene (reference sequence). J gave up 2 bases and V 4 bases, and 3 bases lay outside the gene matches. CDR3 length: 14 amino acids. The CDR3 spells CASSGTRPTDTQYF. The CDR3 DNA follows: TGCGCCAGCAGTGGGACTAGACCCACAGATACGCAGTATTTT.

The V and J genes are TRBV19 and TRBJ2-1; D is possibly TRBD2 (5 bases). CDR1 LNHDA and CDR2 SQIVND come from the germline V gene (reference sequence). Between the trimmed V and J ends, which lost 4 bases and 4 bases, there was a span of 11 bases. CDR3 length: 14 residues. The CDR3 sequence: CASSTKRGYNEQFF. The CDR3 DNA reads as TGTGCCAGTAGTACAAAACGGGGTTACAATGAGCAGTTCTTC.

The chain employs TRBV6-5 and TRBJ1-2; D ambiguous. This CDR3 spans 16 amino acids. The V gene's germline CDR1 is MNHEY and CDR2 SVGAGI. Trimming cost V 4 bases and J 2 bases, with 17 bases left between them. CDR3 DNA: TGTGCCAGCAGTTTGAGTTTACCCATTTCCAACTATGGCTACACCTTC. It yields the protein CASSLSLPISNYGYTF.

The chain employs TRBV28 and TRBJ2-5; a possible D gene is TRBD1 (6 bases). The germline CDR1 and CDR2 sequences are MDHEN and SYDVKM. The ends were cut back, 5 bases at V and 0 bases at J, with 13 bases in the middle. The CDR3 runs to 15 residues. CDR3 bases: TGTGCCAGCAGTCCTCAACAGGGATACCAAGAGACCCAGTACTTC. Protein product: CASSPQQGYQETQYF.

The chain links TRBV7-2 to TRBJ2-1; TRBD2 matches 11 bases. Germline loops: CDR1 SGHTA, CDR2 FQGNSA. This CDR3 has 15 amino acids. Trimming at V came to 5 bases and at J to 4 bases, leaving 4 bases not matched to a gene. This CDR3 is CASSMGLAEYNEQFF. The CDR3 DNA reads TGTGCCAGCAGCATGGGACTAGCGGAGTACAATGAGCAGTTCTTC.

This clone appeared once. V gene TRBV20-1 combines with J gene TRBJ2-7, with 8 bases that match TRBD2. This CDR3 region has 15 residues. CDR1 is DFQATT and CDR2 is SNEGSKA in the germline V gene (reference sequence). V lost 3 bases, J lost 2 bases, and 9 bases stayed unmatched. CDR3 DNA: TGCAGTGCTAGTCCGCCGGGACTAGAGACCTACGAGCAGTACTTC. Translation: CSASPPGLETYEQYF.

This clone occurred a few times. The V and J genes are TRBV25-1 and TRBJ1-1; 9 nucleotides agree with TRBD1. Trimming at V came to 5 bases and at J to 5 bases, leaving 12 bases not matched to a gene. CDR1 is MGHDK and CDR2 is SYGVNS in the germline V gene. The CDR3 is 16 residues long. The CDR3 nucleotides read TGTGCCAGCAGTCCCGGGACAGGGAGAATGGGAACTGAAGCTTTCTTT. Its protein product is CASSPGTGRMGTEAFF.

The chain combines TRBV5-1 with TRBJ2-2; 7 nucleotides align to TRBD1. The CDR3 length is 15 residues. V shed 1 base, J shed 4 bases, and the junction held 4 bases outside the gene matches. Germline V gives CDR1 SGHRS, CDR2 YFSETQ. The CDR3 bases are TGCGCCAGCAGCTTGACACAGGGGAGCACCGGGGAGCTGTTTTTT. As protein: CASSLTQGSTGELFF.

The rearrangement uses TRBV12-3 or TRBV12-4 and TRBJ2-5, with unresolved D. This CDR3 spans 12 amino acids. V was shortened by 4 bases and J by 3 bases, with 6 bases between the two germline ends. CDR3 amino acids: CASSSRKETQYF. As DNA, the CDR3 is TGTGCCAGCAGTTCGCGAAAAGAGACCCAGTACTTC.